These 13 T cell receptor beta chains were all obtained from the same sample, sequenced in a study of monozygotic twins with inflammatory bowel disease. TCRdb reworked the 5' RACE reads into one entry per CDR3 protein, no DNA. The sample is made up of over 130,000 distinct CDR3 sequences, and the top ten hold 2.4% of it. Sample: blood. The source is a human donor with ulcerative colitis or Crohn's disease, or a healthy co-twin of an affected twin (not recorded which).

J is TRBJ1-5 and V is TRBV27. Per the germline V gene, CDR1 is MNHEY and CDR2 is SMNVEV (reference sequence). The CDR3 covers 13 residues. The CDR3 loop reads CASSFQRNQPQHF.

CDR3 amino acids: CASSSRTTPIGSTDTQYF. This rearrangement joins TRBV11-2 to TRBJ2-3; absent DNA, TCRdb's TRBD2 call cannot be checked. CDR3 length: 18 amino acids. Germline V gene data show CDR1 as SGHAT and CDR2 as FQNNGV.

The chain combines TRBV24-1 with TRBJ2-1. The CDR3 contains 11 residues. The germline gives CDR1 KGHDR, CDR2 SFDVKD. CDR3: CATNRGNEQFF.

The V gene is TRBV20-1, the J gene TRBJ2-5; with no DNA, the TCRdb D assignment of TRBD1 cannot be verified. CDR1 DFQATT and CDR2 SNEGSKA come from the germline V gene (reference sequence). There are 14 residues in the CDR3. CDR3: CSAYPQGAGETQYF.

The V gene is TRBV5-1, the J gene TRBJ2-5. The CDR3 is 11 amino acids. Germline V gene data show CDR1 as SGHRS and CDR2 as YFSETQ. This chain's CDR3 is CASSSREDQYF.

The chain has TRBV18 and TRBJ2-7; TCRdb calls TRBD2, which cannot be checked without DNA. The CDR3 is 14 residues long. Germline V gives CDR1 KGHSH, CDR2 LQKENI. CDR3 amino acids: CASSGTSFPYEQYF.

The chain employs TRBV4-1 and TRBJ1-4; TCRdb's D call of TRBD1 is untestable without DNA. The CDR3 covers 18 residues. The germline V gene encodes CDR1 MGHRA and CDR2 YSYEKL. The CDR3 is CASRRLGQGARPNEKLFF.

This chain links TRBV7-2 with TRBJ2-4; there is no DNA to check the TCRdb D call of TRBD1. Germline CDR1 SGHTA, CDR2 FQGNSA. The CDR3 runs 16 residues. The CDR3 sequence is CASSTAGARLGNIQYF.

The chain is built from TRBV20-1 and TRBJ1-1; TCRdb designates TRBD1, a call that cannot be tested without DNA. This CDR3 spans 15 amino acids. In germline, CDR1 is DFQATT, CDR2 SNEGSKA (reference sequence). The CDR3 sequence is CSARDTTGGNTEAFF.

The chain carries TRBV7-3 and TRBJ2-2; TCRdb outputs TRBD1, but without DNA this stays unchecked. The CDR3 covers 16 residues. The germline gives CDR1 SGHTA, CDR2 FQGTGA. The CDR3 loop is CASSPTDGTGTGELFF.

The genes are TRBV5-4 and TRBJ2-1; TCRdb lists TRBD2, though no DNA is available to test this call. This CDR3 is built from 14 residues. Per the germline V gene, CDR1 is SGHNT and CDR2 is YYREEE (reference sequence). The CDR3 here is CASSLGLEVHEQFF.

The V gene is TRBV5-4, the J gene TRBJ1-5; as DNA is missing, the TRBD1 call by TCRdb cannot be tested. Germline CDR1 reads SGHNT; CDR2 reads YYREEE (reference sequence). The CDR3 sequence is 14 residues long. The CDR3 is CASSLGGTDQPQHF.

This rearrangement joins TRBV9 to TRBJ2-1; without DNA, the TCRdb call of TRBD1 cannot be checked. CDR1 is SGDLS, CDR2 YYNGEE, per germline. The CDR3 has 14 amino acids. The CDR3 loop reads CASRPSGGYNEQFF.